The T cell receptor (beta chain) under discussion was sequenced for a study of T cells in Graves' hyperthyroidism and ophthalmopathy. Findings and caveats of the study: A 13 V-J model separated ophthalmopathy from stable hyperthyroidism. Most thyroid clonotypes expanded above 0.001 appeared in blood too. Before onset, by a median of approximately 5.9 months, the model predicted ophthalmopathy.

The germline V and J ends were trimmed by 1 base and 5 bases, with 8 bases remaining between them. Germline V gene sequence: CDR1 LGHDT, CDR2 YNNKEL (reference sequence). CDR3 length: 13 residues. Uncontrolled infection, other autoimmune disease, pregnancy or lactation excluded patients. RNA transcripts served as the template for amplifying TCR beta CDR3 regions. The HTBI set primed first-round TCR CDR3 RT-PCR. TCRdb independently ran MiXCR on the multiplex PCR reads; one entry per CDR3 protein. The profile shows some 500,000 distinct CDR3 sequences, around 15% of them singletons. This clonotype was counted many times. Antigen unknown.

This chain uses TRBV3-1 with TRBJ2-5; D is uncertain. The receptor comes from a woman between 18 and 29 years old with Graves' hyperthyroidism. The sample was blood. CDR3 in DNA: TGTGCCAGCAGCCAAGCCCGAAGTGAGACCCAGTACTTC. Its translation: CASSQARSETQYF.